This T cell receptor (beta chain) was sequenced in a study of blood T cell repertoires in COVID-19 (dated by TCRdb to about 2020). Looking at the study overall: Samples covering the acute and convalescent phases of COVID-19 were provided by collaborators in the United States, Italy and Spain. The prospective study material was composed of cDNA or gDNA derived from T cells, B-cell-depleted T cells, or PBMCs. The dataset comprised deeply sampled blood TCRbeta repertoires from subjects exposed to, actively infected with, or recovered from COVID-19. The repertoires were made available in a free public database intended to serve as a resource for research on the immune response to SARS-CoV-2. Samples came from the ongoing ImmuneRACE study (first 160 participants) plus 1,254 subjects from 6 global collaborators. Sample metadata almost always included a de-identified subject ID, COVID-19 status, age in years and sex. Where available, HLA class I and class II types were taken from metadata supplied by the sample provider and were not determined by assay-based typing. Broad study findings and their caveats: The amount of clinical and demographic metadata varied by source and participant and was provided uncurated.

Participants in the prospective study were aged 18 to 89 years, lived in 20 to 30 United States geographic areas, and enrolled through a virtual design. To assign participants to cohorts, the prospective study relied on clinical history that participants themselves reported in a screening survey and a study questionnaire. Exposed participants had been in contact with someone with a PCR-confirmed or clinician-diagnosed COVID-19 case within 2 weeks of study entry. In the prospective study, mobile phlebotomists collected whole blood, serum and a nasopharyngeal or oropharyngeal swab from each participant. Participants in the prospective study had the option to provide additional blood draws and questionnaires over a roughly 2-month period. Before DNA extraction, blood samples from the prospective study were shipped at room temperature or frozen. From the cysteine up to the phenylalanine, the CDR3 has a length of 14 residues. Solely the CDR3 DNA is kept, with 42 bases framed from the first base. CDR1 LGHNA and CDR2 YSLEER are derived from the germline V gene. The junction carries 8 bases between V and J, which are trimmed by 0 bases and 2 bases respectively.

Worth noting for this clone: This receptor's antigen is unknown. No base qualities exist here, and no much larger clone lies one base off it.

TCRbeta CDR3 regions were amplified from genomic DNA using the immunoSEQ Assay, a bias-controlled multiplex PCR. The study's processing was this. Nucleated cell counts per sample were estimated from amplification of reference gene primers within the assay. Sequence reads were collapsed and filtered to measure the absolute abundance of every unique TCRbeta CDR3 rearrangement. Productive Simpson clonality was computed per sample as the square root of Simpson's diversity index over productive rearrangements. This is the immuneACCESS table as TCRdb keeps it, with only in-frame sequences that have V and J called. A part of the clones is gone; compared with another copy, unresolved V genes explain less than half, and the rest is unexplained. V and J calls and clone size come straight from that table; D and trimming were deduced from the DNA. The sample includes approximately 190,000 clones, with around 83% observed a single time. Of the sample, about 3.3% is held by the ten largest clones.

Sequenced material: PBMCs or T cells enriched from blood (not recorded which). The sequence links TRBV4-3 to TRBJ2-7; a weak D assignment points to TRBD1 (6 bases agree). The TCR originated in a young woman who had been exposed to COVID-19. The CDR3 protein is CASSQDRTAYEQYF. The bases are TGCGCCAGCAGCCAAGATAGGACAGCCTACGAGCAGTACTTC.